The clone carrying this T cell receptor beta chain was recorded a few times. This sample is part of a study of blood T cell repertoires in COVID-19. The CDR3 has 15 residues. V gave up 3 bases and J gave up 1 base, with 9 bases separating them. CDR1 is ENHRY and CDR2 is SYGVKD in the germline V gene. Generated by immunoSEQ multiplex PCR, the TCRdb table keeps only in-frame clones and is missing some. The table shows fewer than 350,000 clones, with over 75% occurring only once. The V and J genes are TRBV10-3 and TRBJ2-2, with D perhaps TRBD1 (6 bases). Sequenced material: peripheral blood. The sequence was collected from a human donor in a cohort sampled during active COVID-19. The CDR3 region has the DNA TGTGCCATCAGTGACGGGGACAAGAACACCGGGGAGCTGTTTTTT. This gives the protein CAISDGDKNTGELFF.